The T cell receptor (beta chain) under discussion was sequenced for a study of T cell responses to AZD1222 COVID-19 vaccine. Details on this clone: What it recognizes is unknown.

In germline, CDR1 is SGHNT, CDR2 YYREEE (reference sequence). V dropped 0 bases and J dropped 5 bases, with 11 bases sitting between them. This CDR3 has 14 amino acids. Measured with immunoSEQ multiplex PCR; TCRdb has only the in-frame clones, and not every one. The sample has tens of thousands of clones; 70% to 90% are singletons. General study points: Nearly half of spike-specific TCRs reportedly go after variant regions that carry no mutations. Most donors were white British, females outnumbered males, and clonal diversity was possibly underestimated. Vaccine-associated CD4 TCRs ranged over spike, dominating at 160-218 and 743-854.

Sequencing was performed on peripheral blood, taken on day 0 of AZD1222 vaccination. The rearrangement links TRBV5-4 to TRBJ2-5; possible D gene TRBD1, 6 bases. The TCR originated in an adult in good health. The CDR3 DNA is TGTGCCAGCAGCTTGGTTGGGGGCAGGGAGACCCAGTACTTC. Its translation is CASSLVGGRETQYF.